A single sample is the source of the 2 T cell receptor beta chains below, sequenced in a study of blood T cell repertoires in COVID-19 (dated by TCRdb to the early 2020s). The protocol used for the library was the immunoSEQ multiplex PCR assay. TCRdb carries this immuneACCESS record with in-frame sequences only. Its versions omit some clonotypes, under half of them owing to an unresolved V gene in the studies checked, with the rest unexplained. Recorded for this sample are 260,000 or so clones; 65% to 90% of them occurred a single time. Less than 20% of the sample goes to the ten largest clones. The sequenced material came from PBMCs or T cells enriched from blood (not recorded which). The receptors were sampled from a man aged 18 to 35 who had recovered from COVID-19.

This chain's CDR3 is CASSPNPGGNTEAFF. The CDR3 DNA sequence: TGTGCCAGCAGCCCTAACCCGGGGGGGAACACTGAAGCTTTCTTT. The J gene is TRBJ1-1, the V gene TRBV3-1 (or the pseudogene TRBV3-2); D perhaps matches TRBD1 (5 bases). The V gene's germline CDR1 is LGHDT and CDR2 YNNKEL (reference sequence). This CDR3 region has 15 residues. Between the trimmed V and J ends, which lost 4 bases and 1 base, there was a span of 13 bases.

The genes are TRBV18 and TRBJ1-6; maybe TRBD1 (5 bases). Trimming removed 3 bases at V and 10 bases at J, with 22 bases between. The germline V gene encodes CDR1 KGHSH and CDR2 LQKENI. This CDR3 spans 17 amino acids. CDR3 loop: CASSPAYLGGRESPLHF. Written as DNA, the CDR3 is TGTGCCAGCTCACCGGCCTACCTGGGGGGAAGGGAATCACCCCTCCACTTT.